The 22 T cell receptor beta chains below come from one sample, sequenced in a study of cytomegalovirus exposure and HLA in healthy donors. Primers included in the PCR were 60 Vbeta and 13 Jbeta primers. Here immunoSEQ multiplex PCR was the method, and the copy in TCRdb shows in-frame clones only, minus some. The sample holds about 130,000 clones, approximately 68% seen once. Sequenced input: PBMCs. The source is a man aged 25-40 years in good health and CMV-seropositive.

The chain links TRBV7-2 to TRBJ2-2; 7 bases are shared with TRBD1. CDR3 length: 15 amino acids. V trimming: 4 bases; J trimming: 6 bases; junction bases outside the gene matches: 8. From germline, CDR1 is SGHTA and CDR2 FQGNSA. The CDR3 sequence is CASSSRQGSAGELFF. CDR3 bases: TGTGCCAGCAGCTCGAGACAGGGATCAGCCGGGGAGCTGTTTTTT. Full variable domain (rest looked up from reference TRBV7-2 and TRBJ2-2): GAGVSQSPSNKVTEKGKDVELRCDPISGHTALYWYRQSLGQGLEFLIYFQGNSAPDKSGLPSDRFSAERTGGSVSTLTIQRTQQEDSAVYLCASSSRQGSAGELFFGEGSRLTVL.

The chain combines TRBV5-1 with TRBJ2-7, with D perhaps matching TRBD1 (5 bases). V was trimmed by 4 bases and J by 2 bases, leaving 16 bases between them. CDR1 is SGHRS, CDR2 YFSETQ, per germline. The CDR3 is 15 amino acids. DNA for the CDR3: TGCGCCAGCAGCGTACAAACAGGAGAGGCCTACGAGCAGTACTTC. Its translation is CASSVQTGEAYEQYF.

The chain recombines TRBV2 with TRBJ1-5, with D perhaps TRBD1 (6 bases). The ends were cut back, 4 bases at V and 6 bases at J, with 13 bases in the middle. The V gene's germline CDR1 is SNHLY and CDR2 FYNNEI. The CDR3 consists of 14 residues. DNA of the CDR3: TGTGCCAGCAGTGCCCGGGGGGCTAGTCAGCCCCAGCATTTT. Its protein product is CASSARGASQPQHF. The whole variable domain, remainder taken from reference TRBV2 and TRBJ1-5, is EPEVTQTPSHQVTQMGQEVILRCVPISNHLYFYWYRQILGQKVEFLVSFYNNEISEKSEIFDDQFSVERPDGSNFTLKIRSTKLEDSAMYFCASSARGASQPQHFGDGTRLSIL.

The chain links TRBV7-6 to TRBJ1-4; 8 bases fit TRBD1. Germline assignment: CDR1 SGHVS and CDR2 FNYEAQ. The V gene end was trimmed by 5 bases and the J gene end by 12 bases; junction bases not matched to a gene: 11. The CDR3 is 14 amino acids. CDR3 nucleotide sequence: TGTGCCAGCAGCCGAGGACAGGGTGTTGAGGAACTGTTTTTT. It codes for CASSRGQGVEELFF.

V gene TRBV13 combines with J gene TRBJ1-1; no clear D. Germline V gives CDR1 PRHDT, CDR2 FYEKMQ (reference sequence). The CDR3 is made up of 15 amino acids. The germline V and J ends were trimmed by 5 bases and 1 base, with 14 bases remaining between them. The CDR3 region is CASSPLRDSNTEAFF. The CDR3 DNA reads as TGTGCCAGCAGCCCCTTGAGGGATTCGAACACTGAAGCTTTCTTT.

This clone was detected only a few times. V and J are TRBV4-2 and TRBJ1-2; D is uncertain. Germline CDR1 and CDR2: LGHNA and YNFKEQ. The CDR3 consists of 13 residues. The germline V and J ends were trimmed by 4 bases and 0 bases, with 6 bases remaining between them. DNA of the CDR3: TGTGCCAGCAGCCCCCAGACTAACTATGGCTACACCTTC. Translation gives CASSPQTNYGYTF.

The J gene is TRBJ2-3, the V gene TRBV2, with D possibly TRBD1 on 7 matching bases. The germline gives CDR1 SNHLY, CDR2 FYNNEI. V lost 6 bases and J 4 bases, leaving 14 bases between the germline ends. The CDR3 runs 14 residues. The CDR3 sequence: CASSRQGGADTQYF. The CDR3 coding sequence is TGTGCCAGCAGCCGGCAGGGGGGTGCAGATACGCAGTATTTT.

This clone was found a few times. The chain couples TRBV27 to TRBJ2-3; 8 bases are shared with TRBD1. Germline V gene lookup returns CDR1 MNHEY and CDR2 SMNVEV (reference sequence). The CDR3 is 17 amino acids. Trimming took 7 bases from V and 6 from J; bases not matched to a gene: 18. The CDR3 bases are TGTGCCAGCATACCAGACAGGCCAGGGGGCAAGGAGGATACGCAGTATTTT. Encoded protein: CASIPDRPGGKEDTQYF.

The chain recombines TRBV28 with TRBJ1-3, with unresolved D. Germline assignment: CDR1 MDHEN and CDR2 SYDVKM. The length of the CDR3 is 15 residues. Trimming stripped 4 bases from V and 0 bases from J, with 10 bases between. The CDR3 nucleotides read TGTGCCAGCAGTTCTGGCGGTGACTCTGGAAACACCATATATTTT. This codes for CASSSGGDSGNTIYF.

The chain is built from TRBV12-5 and TRBJ2-7, with D unresolved. Germline assignment: CDR1 LGHNT and CDR2 FRNRAP. The germline V and J ends were trimmed by 8 bases and 5 bases, with 19 bases remaining between them. The CDR3 is 14 amino acids. The CDR3: CASTISGWKDEQYF. DNA for the CDR3: TGTGCTAGTACCATCTCGGGTTGGAAGGACGAGCAGTACTTC.

The CDR3 loop is CASSERPPGGSQETQYF. DNA of the CDR3: TGTGCCAGCAGTGAGCGACCCCCCGGAGGGTCCCAAGAGACCCAGTACTTC. The rearrangement uses TRBV2 and TRBJ2-5; D might be TRBD2 (6 bases). The CDR3 runs 17 residues. Germline loops: CDR1 SNHLY, CDR2 FYNNEI. V dropped 3 bases and J dropped 1 base, with 18 bases sitting between them.

This chain joins TRBV7-2 and TRBJ2-1, with D perhaps matching TRBD1 (6 bases). The CDR3 is 15 amino acids. The V end lost 5 bases, the J end lost 4 bases, and 15 bases lay between the germline ends. Germline V lookup: CDR1 SGHTA, CDR2 FQGNSA. CDR3 coding DNA: TGTGCCAGCAGCCTGATCCGACAGGTTTACAATGAGCAGTTCTTC. Translated: CASSLIRQVYNEQFF.

J is TRBJ2-3 and V is TRBV4-1, with 16 bases identical to TRBD2. Germline CDR1 is MGHRA and CDR2 is YSYEKL. This CDR3 is built from 18 residues. The J segment lost 5 bases and the V segment lost 3 bases, leaving 8 bases of the junction unmatched. CDR3 nucleotide sequence: TGCGCCAGCAGCCAGGGGGGACTAGCGGGAGGGCATAGAGATACGCAGTATTTT. This translates into CASSQGGLAGGHRDTQYF.

There are a few counts of this clone. The rearrangement links TRBV11-2 to TRBJ1-3; possibly TRBD1 for D (6 bases). With 1 base removed from V and 3 bases from J, the gap between germline ends came to 13 bases. Germline assignment: CDR1 SGHAT and CDR2 FQNNGV. There are 16 residues in the CDR3. The CDR3 region is CASSLAAGAVGNTIYF. Here the CDR3 DNA reads TGTGCCAGCAGCTTAGCGGCAGGGGCGGTTGGAAACACCATATATTTT.

The genes are TRBV28 and TRBJ2-7; 11 nucleotides match TRBD1. The length of the CDR3 is 15 residues. J was trimmed by 2 bases and V by 6 bases; bases with no gene match: 6. Germline CDR1 reads MDHEN; CDR2 reads SYDVKM. The CDR3 sequence: CASRGPGQGAYEQYF. The DNA for the CDR3 is TGTGCCAGCAGGGGACCGGGACAGGGGGCCTACGAGCAGTACTTC.

V usage is TRBV27 and J usage is TRBJ2-5; possibly TRBD2 for D (5 bases). CDR3 length equals 15 residues. Trimming stripped 4 bases from V and 1 base from J, with 13 bases between. The germline V gene has CDR1 MNHEY and CDR2 SMNVEV (reference sequence). The CDR3 DNA reads TGTGCCAGCAGTTCGGAGGCGTCGATCCAAGAGACCCAGTACTTC. This encodes CASSSEASIQETQYF.

The chain links TRBV19 to TRBJ1-1; 10 bases align to TRBD1. With V trimmed by 4 bases and J by 4 bases, 9 bases remained unmatched. Germline values: CDR1 LNHDA, CDR2 SQIVND (reference sequence). The CDR3 runs to 16 residues. CDR3 nucleotides: TGTGCCAGTAGTAATATAAAAAGGACAGGGGGCACTGAAGCTTTCTTT. It codes for CASSNIKRTGGTEAFF.

In nucleotides, the CDR3 is TGTGCCAGCAGCCAAGGCGGGGCCTGGAGGGAGCAGTACTTC. As protein: CASSQGGAWREQYF. This chain uses TRBV4-2 with TRBJ2-7, with D perhaps TRBD2 (6 bases). The CDR3 is 14 residues long. Germline loops: CDR1 LGHNA, CDR2 YNFKEQ. V lost 1 base, J lost 7 bases, and 14 bases lay in between.

V is TRBV9 and J is TRBJ1-2; 8 positions match TRBD1. CDR3 length equals 15 residues. Germline values: CDR1 SGDLS, CDR2 YYNGEE. The V segment lost 3 bases and the J segment 3 bases; nucleotides outside the gene matches: 7. DNA of the CDR3: TGTGCCAGCAGCGATACCGGGACAGGATACTATGGCTACACCTTC. This translates into CASSDTGTGYYGYTF. The variable domain in full, with the rest retrieved from reference TRBV9 and TRBJ1-2, is DSGVTQTPKHLITATGQRVTLRCSPRSGDLSVYWYQQSLDQGLQFLIQYYNGEERAKGNILERFSAQQFPDLHSELNLSSLELGDSALYFCASSDTGTGYYGYTFGSGTRLTVV.

For this clone: The junction departs from the called germline gene at one end, perhaps through a read error. The DNA of the CDR3 is TGTGCCAGCAGCCGACAGGGATGGTATGGCAATCAGCACCAGCATTTT. Amino acid sequence: CASSRQGWYGNQHQHF. The genes are TRBV27 and TRBJ1-5, with TRBD1 matching 7 bases. The CDR3 contains 16 residues. CDR1 MNHEY and CDR2 SMNVEV come from the germline V gene (reference sequence).

The rearrangement joins TRBV10-3 to TRBJ1-3; 10 nucleotides line up with TRBD1. This CDR3 has 16 residues. Germline assignment: CDR1 ENHRY and CDR2 SYGVKD. The V gene end was trimmed by 1 base and the J gene end by 4 bases; junction bases not matched to a gene: 4. The CDR3 is CAISELRDRGGNTIYF. CDR3 in DNA: TGTGCCATCAGTGAGTTAAGGGACAGGGGAGGAAACACCATATATTTT.

This clone was seen only a few times. This chain joins TRBV29-1 and TRBJ2-7; possibly TRBD2 for D (5 bases). The CDR3 has 12 amino acids. Germline V CDR1 and CDR2: SQVTM, ANQGSEA. Trimming pared 3 bases from V and 4 bases from J, leaving 10 bases between. As DNA, the CDR3 is TGCAGCGTTGATTTGACGGGGTACGAGCAGTACTTC. It yields the protein CSVDLTGYEQYF.